This is a list of T cell receptor beta chains from one sample in a study of cytomegalovirus exposure and HLA in healthy donors. Produced via immunoSEQ multiplex PCR; TCRdb's table is partial and in-frame only. This sample has around 190,000 clones, with around three quarters found just once. Input material: PBMCs. These receptors were taken from a man aged 25 to 45 in good health and CMV-seronegative. The conserved cysteine and the conserved F or W are not part of the CDR3 here. Not every row has a clone size; where given, it reads once, few, many or a size class.

CDR3,V,size,J
ASSPDRGPRAGELF,TRBV6-6,.,TRBJ2-2
ASSPNREPNIQY,TRBV5-1,.,TRBJ2-4
ASSGGRVSSYEQY,TRBV7-9,few,TRBJ2-7
ASRAVDSYEQY,TRBV19,few,TRBJ2-7
ASSLQAISYEQY,TRBV5-1,few,TRBJ2-7
ASSNRQGFRYEQY,TRBV13,.,TRBJ2-7
ASSYSYTLDEQF,TRBV6-5,.,TRBJ2-1
ASSPGSLGWQF,TRBV9,.,TRBJ2-1
ASRGTGGPNEKLF,TRBV6-5,.,TRBJ1-4
ASSLGPRGEKLF,TRBV7-6,.,TRBJ1-4
ASSLGTSVEQY,TRBV19,.,TRBJ2-7
ASSFLSGYNEQF,TRBV5-1,.,TRBJ2-1
AWSLGTSVSSTDTQY,TRBV30,.,TRBJ2-3
ASSLGRERNEQY,TRBV11-2,.,TRBJ2-7
ASSQAPTGGQETQY,TRBV5-1,.,TRBJ2-5
ASSDPHGAMETQY,TRBV10-1,.,TRBJ2-5
ASSQDGGGLQY,TRBV4-1,few,TRBJ2-7
ASSQTGDTQY,TRBV27,.,TRBJ2-3
ASSRLGTTVETQY,TRBV4-1,.,TRBJ2-5
ASSNLRGTTNTEAF,TRBV2,.,TRBJ1-1
ASTHRGPEKLF,TRBV6-1,few,TRBJ1-4
ASSSSGANTGELF,TRBV11-2,.,TRBJ2-2
ASITSNPRNTIY,TRBV7-9,.,TRBJ1-3
ASGTPRLALSYEQY,TRBV11-2,.,TRBJ2-7
ASSEARQYEQY,TRBV2,.,TRBJ2-7
ASSPDRGPSGRARETQY,TRBV14,.,TRBJ2-5
ASSPGGSLGQNSPLH,TRBV27,.,TRBJ1-6
ASSRGTGGNQPQH,TRBV5-1,.,TRBJ1-5
ASSYGGGSTDTQY,TRBV6-5,.,TRBJ2-3
ASSPTSGNFNEQF,TRBV7-6,.,TRBJ2-1
ASSESRSGELF,TRBV2,few,TRBJ2-2
ASSESLVWEQF,TRBV10-1,.,TRBJ2-1
ASSPPADNEQF,TRBV11-2,.,TRBJ2-1
ASSLDGTRDGYT,TRBV6-4,.,TRBJ1-2
ASSYLQGPGNTIY,TRBV6-5,once,TRBJ1-3
ASSSPPAGLGETQY,TRBV9,.,TRBJ2-5
ASSSGTSDYNEQF,TRBV11-2,.,TRBJ2-1
ASTWGQGMVNTEAF,TRBV19,.,TRBJ1-1
AWSGSASTDTQY,TRBV30,.,TRBJ2-3
ASSVGEVSVGELF,TRBV9,.,TRBJ2-2
ASRTSGRSSTDTQY,TRBV2,.,TRBJ2-3